The rows below give T cell receptor beta chains drawn from one sample of a study of PD-1 blockade in classical Hodgkin lymphoma. Sequenced by immunoSEQ multiplex PCR; TCRdb stores in-frame clones only, minus some. The repertoire holds about 99,000 clones, with 81% as singletons. Sequencing was performed on peripheral blood mononuclear cells (PBMCs), taken before the second cycle of nivolumab. The receptors derive from a human donor with classical Hodgkin lymphoma. CDR3s include the opening cysteine and the closing phenylalanine or tryptophan. The D gene is left open where the match is weak. For some rows the clone size is stated as once, few or many, or as a class when expanded; others skip it.

D gene,V gene,J gene,CDR3 length,clone size,CDR3 protein,CDR3 DNA
.,TRBV5-1,TRBJ2-7,14,.,CASSLAGSPYEQYF,TGCGCCAGCAGCTTGGCAGGAAGCCCCTACGAGCAGTACTTC
TRBD1,TRBV5-6,TRBJ1-5,15,.,CASSLVGQSNQPQHF,TGTGCCAGCAGCTTGGTGGGACAGTCGAATCAGCCCCAGCATTTT
.,TRBV28,TRBJ1-2,13,.,CASTLPGAGGYTF,TGTGCCAGCACCCTACCAGGGGCGGGAGGCTACACCTTC
.,TRBV27,TRBJ1-1,13,.,CASRRWGDTEAFF,TGTGCCAGCAGAAGGTGGGGGGACACTGAAGCTTTCTTT
.,TRBV15,TRBJ1-5,15,once,CATGREPNSNQPQHF,TGTGCCACCGGGAGGGAACCTAATAGCAATCAGCCCCAGCATTTT
TRBD1,TRBV4-1,TRBJ1-2,16,.,CASSQIQTGGNYGYTF,TGCGCCAGCAGCCAAATACAGACAGGGGGCAACTATGGCTACACCTTC
.,TRBV11-2,TRBJ2-2,15,.,CASPPGQGNTGELFF,TGTGCCAGCCCGCCCGGGCAGGGGAACACCGGGGAGCTGTTTTTT
.,TRBV15,TRBJ2-1,15,once,CATSRESARIAEQFF,TGTGCCACCAGCAGAGAGAGCGCGAGGATTGCTGAGCAGTTCTTC
.,TRBV7-2,TRBJ2-7,12,.,CASSSRSYEQYF,TGTGCCAGCAGCTCTAGGTCCTACGAGCAGTACTTC
TRBD2,TRBV29-1,TRBJ2-1,13,.,CSVALAGAGEQFF,TGCAGCGTTGCACTAGCGGGAGCCGGTGAGCAGTTCTTC
.,TRBV2,TRBJ2-7,14,.,CASSSMGAGYEQYF,TGTGCCAGCAGTTCTATGGGGGCAGGCTACGAGCAGTACTTC
TRBD2,TRBV30,TRBJ2-2,15,.,CAWALAGGRGGELFF,TGTGCCTGGGCTTTAGCGGGAGGGCGTGGCGGGGAGCTGTTTTTT
.,TRBV6-5,TRBJ2-2,14,.,CASRLSGITGELFF,TGTGCCAGCAGGCTGAGCGGAATCACCGGGGAGCTGTTTTTT
TRBD1,TRBV5-5,TRBJ1-2,15,.,CASGTTGGKTYGYTF,TGTGCCAGCGGGACAACAGGGGGCAAGACCTATGGCTACACCTTC
.,TRBV7-6,TRBJ2-5,14,.,CASSLDGGQETQYF,TGTGCCAGCAGCTTAGATGGTGGCCAAGAGACCCAGTACTTC
TRBD2,TRBV7-8,TRBJ2-1,15,.,CASSLTSGTYNEQFF,TGTGCCAGCAGCTTGACTAGCGGGACTTACAATGAGCAGTTCTTC
.,TRBV5-1,TRBJ2-7,14,.,CASSLALSGYEQYF,TGCGCCAGCAGCTTGGCCCTCTCCGGCTACGAGCAGTACTTC
.,TRBV13,TRBJ2-1,15,.,CASSLDGLAAREQFF,TGTGCCAGCAGCTTAGACGGTCTAGCCGCCCGTGAGCAGTTCTTC
TRBD2,TRBV28,TRBJ2-1,16,.,CASRSTSGSSYNEQFF,TGTGCCAGCAGATCTACTAGCGGGAGCTCCTACAATGAGCAGTTCTTC
.,TRBV6-6,TRBJ1-5,13,once,CASRLGGSTPQHF,TGTGCCAGCAGGCTGGGGGGCAGTACGCCCCAGCATTTT
TRBD1,TRBV5-6,TRBJ1-1,16,.,CASSYPTGRGNTEAFF,TGTGCCAGCAGCTACCCGACAGGGCGGGGGAACACTGAAGCTTTCTTT
TRBD2,TRBV28,TRBJ2-1,15,once,CASSGTSGAYNEQFF,TGTGCCAGCAGTGGAACTAGCGGGGCCTACAATGAGCAGTTCTTC
.,TRBV5-6,TRBJ1-2,15,.,CASSSPGHQNYGYTF,TGTGCCAGCAGCTCACCAGGACACCAAAACTATGGCTACACCTTC
TRBD1,TRBV6-5,TRBJ1-1,15,.,CASSQQTGMNTEAFF,TGTGCCAGCAGTCAGCAGACAGGGATGAACACTGAAGCTTTCTTT
.,TRBV6-5,TRBJ1-1,14,few,CASSEGGLNTEAFF,TGTGCCAGCAGTGAAGGTGGTTTGAACACTGAAGCTTTCTTT
.,TRBV21-1,TRBJ1-2,16,few,CASSKIGARWNYGYTF,TGTGCCAGCAGCAAAATAGGGGCAAGGTGGAACTATGGCTACACCTTC
.,TRBV10-3,TRBJ1-1,16,.,CAISEFPGAGNTEAFF,TGTGCCATCAGTGAGTTTCCGGGGGCTGGAAACACTGAAGCTTTCTTT
.,TRBV5-1,TRBJ1-1,14,.,CASSEVRGDLGAFF,TGCGCCAGCAGCGAAGTGAGGGGAGACCTCGGAGCTTTCTTT
.,TRBV2,TRBJ2-5,14,.,CASSELTSEETQYF,TGTGCCAGCAGTGAATTGACGTCAGAAGAGACCCAGTACTTC
.,TRBV5-1,TRBJ1-1,15,.,CASSLSGSTFTEAFF,TGCGCCAGCAGCTTGTCGGGGTCGACTTTCACTGAAGCTTTCTTT
TRBD1,TRBV2,TRBJ2-7,14,.,CVSSEDRESYEQYF,TGTGTCAGCAGTGAAGACAGGGAGAGCTACGAGCAGTACTTC
.,TRBV7-9,TRBJ2-2,14,.,CASSLREITGELFF,TGTGCCAGCAGCTTAAGAGAGATCACCGGGGAGCTGTTTTTT
TRBD1,TRBV18,TRBJ1-4,13,.,CASSRTGQDKLFF,TGTGCCAGCTCGCGAACGGGACAGGATAAACTGTTTTTT
.,TRBV7-2,TRBJ1-1,13,.,CASSAQVGGRAFF,TGTGCCAGCAGCGCCCAGGTCGGGGGTCGGGCTTTCTTT
TRBD2,TRBV5-1,TRBJ2-1,16,once,CASSPLVAGGGNEQFF,TGCGCCAGCAGCCCGCTGGTAGCGGGGGGCGGGAATGAGCAGTTCTTC
.,TRBV10-3,TRBJ2-1,14,.,CAISEPPGYNEQFF,TGTGCCATCAGTGAGCCCCCAGGCTACAATGAGCAGTTCTTC
TRBD2,TRBV10-3,TRBJ2-3,15,.,CAISDQREYPDTQYF,TGTGCCATCAGTGATCAGCGGGAGTATCCAGATACGCAGTATTTT
.,TRBV6-5,TRBJ1-2,14,.,CASSDLPRAYGYTF,TGTGCCAGCAGCGACCTTCCGAGGGCCTATGGCTACACCTTC
TRBD1,TRBV7-2,TRBJ1-4,13,.,CASSSDTGAKLFF,TGTGCCAGCAGCTCGGACACAGGGGCAAAACTGTTTTTT
.,TRBV4-3,TRBJ1-2,13,.,CASSQDGNYGYTF,TGCGCCAGCAGCCAGGACGGCAACTATGGCTACACCTTC
.,TRBV6-1,TRBJ1-2,14,once,CASSAAGEFYGYTF,TGTGCCAGCAGTGCGGCAGGGGAGTTTTATGGCTACACCTTC
.,TRBV9,TRBJ2-3,14,few,CASSRTGSTDTQYF,TGTGCCAGCAGCCGAACGGGCAGCACAGATACGCAGTATTTT
.,TRBV28,TRBJ2-5,14,few,CASSLSGYQETQYF,TGTGCCAGCAGTTTATCGGGCTACCAAGAGACCCAGTACTTC
.,TRBV28,TRBJ2-1,14,.,CASSLLGSYNEQFF,TGTGCCAGCAGTTTACTGGGCAGCTACAATGAGCAGTTCTTC
TRBD2,TRBV2,TRBJ2-5,14,.,CASSAGLAEETQYF,TGTGCCAGCAGTGCAGGGCTAGCGGAAGAGACCCAGTACTTC
TRBD1,TRBV9,TRBJ1-1,15,.,CASSVLGQGVTEAFF,TGTGCCAGCAGCGTTTTGGGACAGGGAGTCACTGAAGCTTTCTTT
.,TRBV10-1,TRBJ1-5,14,.,CASSEGENNQPQHF,TGCGCCAGCAGTGAGGGGGAGAACAATCAGCCCCAGCATTTT
.,TRBV6-1,TRBJ1-4,16,.,CASSEQGPATNEKLFF,TGTGCCAGCAGTGAACAGGGGCCTGCAACTAATGAAAAACTGTTTTTT
TRBD2,TRBV2,TRBJ2-5,20,.,CASTGRGETSGRAGRETQYF,TGTGCCAGCACCGGGCGTGGCGAGACTAGCGGGAGGGCCGGTCGGGAGACCCAGTACTTC
.,TRBV5-1,TRBJ1-1,14,.,CASSLGPGGTEAFF,TGCGCCAGCAGCTTGGGTCCCGGGGGCACTGAAGCTTTCTTT